The 10 T cell receptor beta chains below were found in one sample sequenced in a study of cytomegalovirus exposure and HLA in healthy donors. It was with 60 Vbeta and 13 Jbeta primers that the PCR ran. The data were produced by immunoSEQ multiplex PCR, yet TCRdb's version contains in-frame clones alone and is incomplete. The sample records approximately 73,000 clones, 79% being singletons. Sample: PBMCs. The source is a woman aged 40 to 50 in good health and CMV-seropositive.

V and J are TRBV27 and TRBJ1-2; 8 bases line up with TRBD1. Germline CDR1 reads MNHEY; CDR2 reads SMNVEV (reference sequence). The CDR3 runs 15 residues. With 4 bases clipped from V and 7 bases from J, the junction kept 11 bases outside the gene matches. The CDR3 DNA sequence: TGTGCCAGCAGTTCCCCGGACAGGGCATGGGGTGGCTACACCTTC. This encodes CASSSPDRAWGGYTF.

This rearrangement joins TRBV5-1 to TRBJ2-3; a possible D gene is TRBD1 (5 bases). With 5 bases removed from V and 3 bases from J, the gap between germline ends came to 13 bases. Germline V gene sequence: CDR1 SGHRS, CDR2 YFSETQ. The CDR3 is 14 amino acids. In nucleotides, the CDR3 is TGCGCCAGCAGTACTCCGACAGCAACAGATACGCAGTATTTT. It is translated as CASSTPTATDTQYF.

This clone came up a few times. The V call is TRBV5-5, the J call TRBJ2-1; maybe TRBD1 (7 bases). CDR3 length equals 13 residues. The V end lost 9 bases, the J end lost 8 bases, and 18 bases lay between the germline ends. Germline V CDR1 and CDR2: SGHKS, YYEKEE (reference sequence). DNA for the CDR3: TGTGCCACCCTAGGGGGAGGACAGGATGAGCAGTTCTTC. It yields the protein CATLGGGQDEQFF.

This rearrangement joins TRBV7-9 to TRBJ2-7; TRBD2 is a possible D gene (5 bases). Between the trimmed V and J ends, which lost 8 bases and 1 base, there was a span of 15 bases. Per the germline V gene, CDR1 is SEHNR and CDR2 is FQNEAQ (reference sequence). CDR3 length: 14 residues. The DNA of the CDR3 is TGTGCCAGCTCCCAGAATACGGGATCCTACGAGCAGTACTTC. Its protein product is CASSQNTGSYEQYF.

The chain uses TRBV30 and TRBJ1-2; D may be TRBD1 (6 bases). Germline CDR1 is GTSNPN and CDR2 is SVGIG (reference sequence). The CDR3 extends over 13 amino acids. V shed 2 bases and J shed 4 bases, with 11 bases lying between them. This CDR3 reads CAWSMGHTYGYTF. For the CDR3, the DNA is TGTGCCTGGAGTATGGGACATACCTATGGCTACACCTTC.

In DNA, the CDR3 is TGTGCCAGCAGTGAAACGGTAACCTACGAGCAGTACTTC. It translates to CASSETVTYEQYF. V and J are TRBV2 and TRBJ2-7; D is unclear. V lost 2 bases and J 2 bases, leaving 7 bases between the germline ends. The CDR3 extends over 13 amino acids. Germline V gives CDR1 SNHLY, CDR2 FYNNEI.

V and J are TRBV6-5 and TRBJ2-5, with a weak D call TRBD2 (5 bases). Per germline, CDR1 MNHEY and CDR2 SVGAGI. This CDR3 has 14 residues. Trimming took off 0 bases at V and 1 base at J, with 6 bases between the two ends. The CDR3 bases are TGTGCCAGCAGTTACTCTGCGGGCCAAGAGACCCAGTACTTC. Protein: CASSYSAGQETQYF.

This chain uses TRBV6-1 with TRBJ2-7; 9 bases fit TRBD1. The germline gives CDR1 MNHNS, CDR2 SASEGT. V lost 2 bases to trimming and J lost 1 base; unmatched junction nucleotides: 3. The CDR3 covers 15 residues. The CDR3 protein is CASSESGTGSYEQYF. The CDR3 DNA is TGTGCCAGCAGTGAAAGCGGGACAGGGTCCTACGAGCAGTACTTC.

V is TRBV1 and J is TRBJ2-7; the tabulated D call, TRBD2, remains unverified against the DNA. TRBV1 is listed as a pseudogene. The CDR3 is 19 residues long. CDR3 protein: CTSSPRRLAPDITGSEQYF. Written as DNA, the CDR3 is TGCACCAGCAGCCCAAGGAGGCTAGCGCCCGACATAACCGGATCCGAGCAGTACTTC.

The chain combines TRBV9 with TRBJ1-1; 10 positions agree with TRBD1. Germline V CDR1 and CDR2: SGDLS, YYNGEE. This CDR3 contains 18 residues. Losses at the gene ends were 7 bases for V and 5 bases for J; bases not matched to a gene: 20. This CDR3 reads CASPGTGVLTGVLTEAFF. The CDR3 DNA sequence: TGTGCCAGCCCCGGGACAGGGGTCCTCACGGGGGTGTTGACTGAAGCTTTCTTT.